The clone carrying this T cell receptor beta chain was found once. The data are from a study of OX40 agonist ivuxolimab in advanced cancers. This CDR3 is 15 amino acids long. Germline CDR1 is SGHAT and CDR2 is FQNNGV. The V and J ends lost 6 bases and 1 base respectively, with 13 bases between them. Assay: immunoSEQ multiplex PCR; the TCRdb copy retains only in-frame clones and omits some. This table has approximately 70,000 clones, 88% appearing once. The sequenced sample was CD4+ or CD8+ T cells sorted from blood, obtained in a trial of the OX40 agonist ivuxolimab. This clonotype was sampled from an adult with an advanced solid tumor such as melanoma, head and neck, liver or kidney cancer. This chain links TRBV11-2 with TRBJ2-1; the D gene is possibly TRBD1 (6 bases). CDR3 in amino acids: CASSRTQGSYNEQFF. The CDR3 DNA reads as TGTGCCAGCAGTCGCACACAGGGTTCCTACAATGAGCAGTTCTTC.